This T cell receptor (beta chain) was captured by sequencing in a study of shared clonotypes between healthy human individuals. As for the study in general: Three plates each covered CD4 naive and memory; CD8 naive two, CD8 memory one.

The CDR3 has 12 amino acids. Germline values: CDR1 MDHEN, CDR2 SYDVKM. The V gene lost 11 bases and the J gene lost 6 bases, with 14 bases spanning the gap. CD45RA+ naive and CD45RA-negative memory subsets were separated from CD4+ cells. Produced via immunoSEQ multiplex PCR; TCRdb's table is partial and in-frame only. The table shows hundreds of thousands of clones, with approximately 79% occurring only once. The receptor was isolated from a woman in her 30s in good health. The sequenced sample consisted of memory CD4+ T cells sorted from blood. This sample's subset: CD45RA-negative fraction. The gene calls are TRBV28 and TRBJ2-1, with TRBD1 as a possible D gene (5 bases). The CDR3 nucleotides are TGTGCCTGGGGCCCGCTAGGCAATGAGCAGTTCTTC. Its protein is CAWGPLGNEQFF.